The 27 T cell receptor beta chains below were found in one sample sequenced in a study of STAT5B mutations in CD4+ large granular lymphocyte leukemia. The method was immunoSEQ multiplex PCR; TCRdb's version includes in-frame clones alone and lacks a portion of them. The sample has 30,000 or so clones; 76% are singletons. The sequencing input was CD4+ T cells from blood buffy coats. The receptors originated from a human donor in good health.

The chain employs TRBV7-2 and TRBJ2-7; D is uncertain. Germline V gives CDR1 SGHTA, CDR2 FQGNSA. CDR3 length: 15 amino acids. V was trimmed by 3 bases and J by 3 bases, leaving 15 bases between them. The CDR3 reads CASSLAGSNDYEQYF. In nucleotides, the CDR3 is TGTGCCAGCAGCTTGGCCGGGTCCAACGACTACGAGCAGTACTTC.

The chain combines TRBV5-5 with TRBJ2-5, with 9 bases lining up with TRBD1. This CDR3 contains 14 residues. The ends lost 4 bases at V and 4 bases at J; junction bases unmatched: 5. Looked up from germline, CDR1 is SGHKS and CDR2 is YYEKEE (reference sequence). The CDR3: CASSLPGQGETQYF. The CDR3 DNA is TGTGCCAGCAGCCTACCGGGACAGGGAGAGACCCAGTACTTC.

V is TRBV2 and J is TRBJ2-1; TRBD2 aligns across 12 bases. Germline V CDR1 and CDR2: SNHLY, FYNNEI. With V trimmed by 5 bases and J by 4 bases, 6 bases remained unmatched. This CDR3 comprises 16 residues. CDR3 nucleotides: TGTGCCAGCAGTTTCCAACTAGCGGGGGGATACAATGAGCAGTTCTTC. Its protein is CASSFQLAGGYNEQFF.

This sequence joins TRBV18 and TRBJ2-7, with 9 bases lining up with TRBD1. The germline V gene encodes CDR1 KGHSH and CDR2 LQKENI. CDR3 length: 15 amino acids. With V trimmed by 3 bases and J by 7 bases, 10 bases remained unmatched. The CDR3 DNA reads as TGTGCCAGCTCACCCTCTACAGGGGGCGCGGGGGAGCAGTACTTC. It yields the protein CASSPSTGGAGEQYF.

This sequence joins TRBV7-8 and TRBJ2-1; tentatively, D is TRBD1 or TRBD2 (5 bases each). Germline V lookup: CDR1 SGHVS, CDR2 FQNEAQ. With 5 bases removed from V and 6 bases from J, the gap between germline ends came to 14 bases. CDR3 length equals 14 residues. The CDR3 DNA reads TGTGCCAGCAGCCAATCGGGACCCATCAATGAGCAGTTCTTC. Its translation is CASSQSGPINEQFF.

This chain uses TRBV9 with TRBJ2-7; possibly TRBD1 or TRBD2 for D (5 bases each). There are 14 residues in the CDR3. Germline values: CDR1 SGDLS, CDR2 YYNGEE. Trimming removed 3 bases at V and 2 bases at J, with 12 bases between. The chain's CDR3 is CASSAGTPPYEQYF. The CDR3, as DNA: TGTGCCAGCAGCGCCGGGACGCCACCCTACGAGCAGTACTTC.

The V gene is TRBV14, the J gene TRBJ1-5, with D perhaps TRBD1 (5 bases). V was clipped by 0 bases and J by 1 base, with 13 bases between them. The CDR3 has 17 residues. The germline gives CDR1 SGHDN, CDR2 FVKESK. The DNA for the CDR3 is TGTGCCAGCAGCCAAGAGAACGAGGGGAGGAGCAATCAGCCCCAGCATTTT. It codes for CASSQENEGRSNQPQHF.

J is TRBJ1-3 and V is TRBV6-5, with D unresolved. The CDR3 is made up of 14 amino acids. Germline lookup yields CDR1 MNHEY and CDR2 SVGAGI. The V end lost 5 bases, the J end lost 0 bases, and 8 bases lay between the germline ends. CDR3 protein: CASSSPASGNTIYF. Here the CDR3 DNA reads TGTGCCAGCAGTAGCCCAGCCTCTGGAAACACCATATATTTT.

The chain carries TRBV4-3 and TRBJ1-1, with TRBD1 matching over 10 bases. CDR1 is LGHNA and CDR2 is YSLEER in the germline V gene. V dropped 5 bases and J dropped 3; count of bases not matched to a gene: 3. CDR3 length: 14 residues. This chain's CDR3 is CASSGQGGHTEAFF. In DNA form, the CDR3 reads TGCGCCAGCAGCGGACAGGGGGGACACACTGAAGCTTTCTTT.

V gene TRBV7-8 combines with J gene TRBJ2-7; D remains unclear. V was shortened by 5 bases and J by 2 bases, with 7 bases between the two germline ends. Germline CDR1 and CDR2: SGHVS and FQNEAQ. The CDR3 is 12 amino acids. CDR3 in DNA: TGTGCCAGCAGCCCCAACACCTACGAGCAGTACTTC. It is translated as CASSPNTYEQYF. Complete variable domain (other parts from reference TRBV7-8 and TRBJ2-7): GAGVSQSPRYKVAKRGQDVALRCDPISGHVSLFWYQQALGQGPEFLTYFQNEAQLDKSGLPSDRFFAERPEGSVSTLKIQRTQQEDSAVYLCASSPNTYEQYFGPGTRLTVT.

The V gene is TRBV6-1, the J gene TRBJ2-1; D gene uncertain. The germline V gene encodes CDR1 MNHNS and CDR2 SASEGT. Trimming removed 2 bases from V and 9 bases from J, with 8 bases in between. This CDR3 region has 12 residues. The CDR3 spells CASSETIGEQFF. CDR3 nucleotides: TGTGCCAGCAGTGAAACGATCGGTGAGCAGTTCTTC.

The chain uses TRBV21-1 and TRBJ2-1; no DNA check was done on the table's D call, TRBD2. TRBV21-1 is noted as a pseudogene. CDR3 length: 14 residues. DNA for the CDR3: TGTGCCAGCACCTCTGCGGGGCAAGACAATGAGCAGTTCTTC. Encoded protein: CASTSAGQDNEQFF.

The chain carries TRBV6-4 and TRBJ1-5, with a tentative D call TRBD1 (6 bases). Germline CDR1 and CDR2: MRHNA and SNTAGT. Trimming pared 5 bases from V and 1 base from J, leaving 9 bases between. The CDR3 runs to 14 residues. CDR3 bases: TGTGCCAGCAGTCCACAGGGAAGCAATCAGCCCCAGCATTTT. Protein: CASSPQGSNQPQHF.

The chain has TRBV6-5 and TRBJ1-2, with a weak D call TRBD1 (6 bases). V lost 0 bases and J lost 2, with 13 bases in between. CDR1 MNHEY and CDR2 SVGAGI come from the germline V gene. The CDR3 extends over 16 amino acids. The CDR3 here is CASSYSKTGTNYGYTF. For the CDR3, the DNA is TGTGCCAGCAGTTACTCGAAGACAGGAACAAACTATGGCTACACCTTC.

The chain is built from TRBV5-6 and TRBJ2-3; D remains ambiguous. From germline, CDR1 is SGHDT and CDR2 YYEEEE. V gave up 3 bases and J gave up 2 bases, with 7 bases separating them. This CDR3 has 13 residues. The DNA for the CDR3 is TGTGCCAGCAGCTGGACCACCACAGATACGCAGTATTTT. Its protein is CASSWTTTDTQYF. Complete variable domain (other parts from reference TRBV5-6 and TRBJ2-3): DAGVTQSPTHLIKTRGQQVTLRCSPKSGHDTVSWYQQALGQGPQFIFQYYEEEERQRGNFPDRFSGHQFPNYSSELNVNALLLGDSALYLCASSWTTTDTQYFGPGTRLTVL.

The sample holds a few counts of this clone. This rearrangement joins TRBV4-1 to TRBJ1-5; D is undetermined. V lost 4 bases and J 4 bases, leaving 14 bases between the germline ends. Germline CDR1 MGHRA, CDR2 YSYEKL. This CDR3 is built from 15 residues. The CDR3 loop is CASSPGFLGNQPQHF. The CDR3 coding sequence is TGCGCCAGCAGCCCCGGATTCCTGGGGAATCAGCCCCAGCATTTT.

The V and J genes are TRBV7-9 and TRBJ2-1; D gene uncertain. CDR1 and CDR2 from the germline V gene are SEHNR and FQNEAQ (reference sequence). The V and J ends lost 1 base and 7 bases respectively, with 5 bases between them. This CDR3 region has 12 residues. CDR3 protein: CASSLVGNEQFF. The CDR3 nucleotides are TGTGCCAGCAGCTTAGTGGGAAATGAGCAGTTCTTC.

The chain's CDR3 is CASSLVGGPTEAFF. In nucleotides, the CDR3 is TGTGCCAGCAGCTTAGTAGGTGGTCCCACTGAAGCTTTCTTT. V usage is TRBV7-2 and J usage is TRBJ1-1; D uncertain. Germline CDR1 SGHTA, CDR2 FQGNSA. The V end was cut by 1 base, the J end by 4 bases, with 10 bases between. The CDR3 is 14 residues long.

V and J are TRBV6-5 and TRBJ1-2, with 8 nucleotides matching TRBD1. With V trimmed by 6 bases and J by 7 bases, 7 bases remained unmatched. CDR1 and CDR2 from the germline V gene are MNHEY and SVGAGI. CDR3 length: 13 residues. The CDR3 here is CASRLGGTGGYTF. The CDR3 coding sequence is TGTGCCAGCAGACTAGGGGGGACAGGTGGCTACACCTTC.

This chain joins TRBV29-1 and TRBJ2-1, with D maybe TRBD2 (6 bases). Trimming took off 6 bases at V and 12 bases at J, with 18 bases between the two ends. The CDR3 extends over 12 amino acids. Germline V lookup: CDR1 SQVTM, CDR2 ANQGSEA. The CDR3 DNA is TGCAGCGTCGGAGGAGGGCCCCTCGGGCAGTTCTTC. This sequence encodes CSVGGGPLGQFF.

The chain recombines TRBV11-1 with TRBJ2-7, with 10 bases that match TRBD2. The ends lost 4 bases at V and 1 base at J; junction bases unmatched: 7. Per the germline V gene, CDR1 is SGHAT and CDR2 is FQDESV (reference sequence). This CDR3 spans 16 amino acids. This CDR3 reads CASSSGGAGGSYEQYF. The CDR3 nucleotides are TGTGCCAGCAGCTCTGGGGGAGCGGGAGGGTCCTACGAGCAGTACTTC.

The chain is built from TRBV18 and TRBJ1-6, with TRBD1 matching 7 bases. V shed 2 bases and J 5 bases; nucleotides not matched to a gene: 0. Germline lookup yields CDR1 KGHSH and CDR2 LQKENI. The CDR3 length is 14 residues. This chain's CDR3 is CASSPGTDNSPLHF. CDR3 bases: TGTGCCAGCTCACCAGGGACAGATAATTCACCCCTCCACTTT.

This clone was picked up one time. V usage is TRBV7-2 and J usage is TRBJ2-4, with a weak D call TRBD2 (5 bases). This CDR3 has 17 residues. V lost 5 bases to trimming and J lost 6 bases, with 23 bases between them. Germline V gene lookup returns CDR1 SGHTA and CDR2 FQGNSA. CDR3 residues: CASSPRVGGREGNIQYF. In nucleotides, the CDR3 is TGTGCCAGCAGCCCACGGGTGGGTGGACGCGAGGGAAACATTCAGTACTTC.

V usage is TRBV28 and J usage is TRBJ2-5; D unresolved. V lost 6 bases, J lost 7 bases, and 9 bases lay in between. The germline V gene encodes CDR1 MDHEN and CDR2 SYDVKM. This CDR3 contains 11 residues. CDR3 coding DNA: TGTGCCAGCAGCCTGGCGTCGACCCAGTACTTC. Its translation: CASSLASTQYF.

The chain employs TRBV4-2 and TRBJ2-1; no clear D. The length of the CDR3 is 14 residues. In germline, CDR1 is LGHNA, CDR2 YNFKEQ. The germline V and J ends were trimmed by 3 bases and 0 bases, with 6 bases remaining between them. The CDR3 protein is CASSQGTSYNEQFF. As DNA, the CDR3 is TGTGCCAGCAGCCAGGGCACCTCCTACAATGAGCAGTTCTTC.

The chain employs TRBV5-1 and TRBJ1-5; D might be TRBD1 (6 bases). Germline values: CDR1 SGHRS, CDR2 YFSETQ. Trimming pared 2 bases from V and 2 bases from J, leaving 11 bases between. The CDR3 has 15 amino acids. CDR3 coding DNA: TGCGCCAGCAGCTTACAGGGTAGTGGCAATCAGCCCCAGCATTTT. Amino acid sequence: CASSLQGSGNQPQHF.

The chain links TRBV7-2 to TRBJ2-7; TRBD2 aligns across 13 bases. The V gene end was trimmed by 3 bases and the J gene end by 4 bases; junction bases not matched to a gene: 15. This CDR3 is built from 19 residues. Looked up from germline, CDR1 is SGHTA and CDR2 is FQGNSA. CDR3 DNA: TGTGCCAGCAGCTTGGGGCGACTAGCGGGGGGCCCCGCGGGATACGAGCAGTACTTC. Amino acid sequence: CASSLGRLAGGPAGYEQYF.